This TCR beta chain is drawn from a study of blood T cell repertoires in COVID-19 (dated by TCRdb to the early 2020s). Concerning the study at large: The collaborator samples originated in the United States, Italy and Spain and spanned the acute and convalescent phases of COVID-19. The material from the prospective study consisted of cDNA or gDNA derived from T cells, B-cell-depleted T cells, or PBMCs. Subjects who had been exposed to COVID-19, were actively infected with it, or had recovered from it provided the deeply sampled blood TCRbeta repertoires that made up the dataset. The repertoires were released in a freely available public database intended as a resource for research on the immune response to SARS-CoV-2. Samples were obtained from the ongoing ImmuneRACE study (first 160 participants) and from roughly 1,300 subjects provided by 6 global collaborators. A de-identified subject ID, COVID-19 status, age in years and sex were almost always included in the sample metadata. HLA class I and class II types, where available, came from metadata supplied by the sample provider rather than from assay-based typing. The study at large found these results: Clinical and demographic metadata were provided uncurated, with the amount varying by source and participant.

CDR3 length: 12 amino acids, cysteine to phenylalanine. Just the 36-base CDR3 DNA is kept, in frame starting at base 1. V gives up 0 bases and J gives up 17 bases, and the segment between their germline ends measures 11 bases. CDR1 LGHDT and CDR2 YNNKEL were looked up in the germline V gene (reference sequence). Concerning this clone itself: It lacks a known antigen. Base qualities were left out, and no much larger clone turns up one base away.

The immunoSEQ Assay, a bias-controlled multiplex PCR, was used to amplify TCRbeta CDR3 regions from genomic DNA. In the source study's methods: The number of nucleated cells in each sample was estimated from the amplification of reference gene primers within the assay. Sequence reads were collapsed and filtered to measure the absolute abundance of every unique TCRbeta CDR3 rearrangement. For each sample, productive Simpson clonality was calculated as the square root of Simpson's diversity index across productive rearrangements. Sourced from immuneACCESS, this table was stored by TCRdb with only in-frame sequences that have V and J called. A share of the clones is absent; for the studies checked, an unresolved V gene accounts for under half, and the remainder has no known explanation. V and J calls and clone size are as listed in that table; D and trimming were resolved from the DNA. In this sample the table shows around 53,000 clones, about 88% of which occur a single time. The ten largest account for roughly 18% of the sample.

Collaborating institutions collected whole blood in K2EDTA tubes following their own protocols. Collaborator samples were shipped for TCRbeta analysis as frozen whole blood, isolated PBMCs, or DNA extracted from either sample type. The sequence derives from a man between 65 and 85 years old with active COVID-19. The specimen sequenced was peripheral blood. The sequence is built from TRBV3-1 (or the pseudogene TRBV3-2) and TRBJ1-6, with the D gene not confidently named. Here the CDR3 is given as CASSQDGRLFHF. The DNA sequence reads TGTGCCAGCAGCCAAGATGGCCGCTTGTTCCACTTT.